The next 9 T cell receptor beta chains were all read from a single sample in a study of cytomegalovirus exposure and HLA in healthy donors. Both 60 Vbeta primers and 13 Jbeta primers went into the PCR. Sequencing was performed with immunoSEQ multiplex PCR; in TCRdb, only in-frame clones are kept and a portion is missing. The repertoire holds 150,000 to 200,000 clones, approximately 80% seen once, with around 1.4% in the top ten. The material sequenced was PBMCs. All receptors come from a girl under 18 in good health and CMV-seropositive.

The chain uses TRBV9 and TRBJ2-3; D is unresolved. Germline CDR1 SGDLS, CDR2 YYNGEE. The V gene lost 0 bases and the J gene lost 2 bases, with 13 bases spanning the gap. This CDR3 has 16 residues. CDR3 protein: CASSVGYPAATDTQYF. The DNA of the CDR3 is TGTGCCAGCAGCGTAGGTTATCCGGCGGCCACAGATACGCAGTATTTT. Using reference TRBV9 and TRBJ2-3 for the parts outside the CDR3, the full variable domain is DSGVTQTPKHLITATGQRVTLRCSPRSGDLSVYWYQQSLDQGLQFLIQYYNGEERAKGNILERFSAQQFPDLHSELNLSSLELGDSALYFCASSVGYPAATDTQYFGPGTRLTVL.

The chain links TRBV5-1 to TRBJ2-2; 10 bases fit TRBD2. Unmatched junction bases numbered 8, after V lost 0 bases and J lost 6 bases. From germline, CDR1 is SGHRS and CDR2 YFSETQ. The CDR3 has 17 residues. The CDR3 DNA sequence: TGCGCCAGCAGCTTGGGTCCATCTAGCGGGAGCGCCGGGGAGCTGTTTTTT. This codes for CASSLGPSSGSAGELFF.

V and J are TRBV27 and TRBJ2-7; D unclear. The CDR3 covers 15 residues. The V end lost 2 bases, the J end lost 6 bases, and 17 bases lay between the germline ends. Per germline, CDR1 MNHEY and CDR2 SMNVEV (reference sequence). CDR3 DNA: TGTGCCAGCAGTTTAATATGGTCGGCAGAGGTCGAGCAGTACTTC. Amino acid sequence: CASSLIWSAEVEQYF.

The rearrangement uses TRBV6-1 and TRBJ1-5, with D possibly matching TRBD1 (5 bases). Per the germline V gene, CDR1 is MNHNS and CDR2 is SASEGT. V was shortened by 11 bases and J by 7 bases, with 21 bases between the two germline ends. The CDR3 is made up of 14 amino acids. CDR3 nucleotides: TGTGCCGCGGGCGGGAGGGGAACGTACCAGCCCCAGCATTTT. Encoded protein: CAAGGRGTYQPQHF.

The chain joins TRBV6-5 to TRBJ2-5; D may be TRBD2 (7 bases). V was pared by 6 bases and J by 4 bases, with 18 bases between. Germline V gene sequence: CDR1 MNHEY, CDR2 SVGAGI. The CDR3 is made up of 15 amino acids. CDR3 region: CASSPGDYGRETQYF. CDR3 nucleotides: TGTGCCAGCAGCCCAGGGGACTATGGGCGAGAGACCCAGTACTTC.

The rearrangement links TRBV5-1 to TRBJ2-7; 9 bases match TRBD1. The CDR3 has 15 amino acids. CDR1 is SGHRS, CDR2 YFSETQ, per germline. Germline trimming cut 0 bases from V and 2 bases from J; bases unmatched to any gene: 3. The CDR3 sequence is CASSLAGTGPYEQYF. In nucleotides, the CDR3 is TGCGCCAGCAGCTTGGCCGGGACAGGGCCCTACGAGCAGTACTTC.

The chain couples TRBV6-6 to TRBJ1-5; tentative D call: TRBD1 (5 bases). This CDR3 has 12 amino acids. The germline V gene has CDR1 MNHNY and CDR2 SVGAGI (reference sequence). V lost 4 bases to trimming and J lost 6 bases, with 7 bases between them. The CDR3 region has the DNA TGTGCCAGCAGTTCAGGGTTTCAGCCCCAGCATTTT. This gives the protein CASSSGFQPQHF.

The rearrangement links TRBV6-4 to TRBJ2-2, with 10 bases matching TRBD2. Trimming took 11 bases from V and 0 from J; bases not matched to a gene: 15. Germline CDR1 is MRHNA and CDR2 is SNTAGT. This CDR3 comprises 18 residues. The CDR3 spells CARRPPLAGDANTGELFF. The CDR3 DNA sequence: TGTGCCCGCCGGCCCCCCCTAGCGGGGGACGCGAACACCGGGGAGCTGTTTTTT.

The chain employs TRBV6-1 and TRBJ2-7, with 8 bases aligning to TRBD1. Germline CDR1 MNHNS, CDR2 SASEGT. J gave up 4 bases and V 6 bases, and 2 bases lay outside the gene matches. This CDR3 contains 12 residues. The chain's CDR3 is CASRQGEYEQYF. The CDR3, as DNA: TGTGCCAGCAGACAGGGGGAATACGAGCAGTACTTC.